This TCR beta chain came from a study of blood T cell repertoires in COVID-19. Background on the study: PBMCs, B-cell-depleted T cells, or T cells provided the cDNA or gDNA that made up the material.

Clones were read by immunoSEQ multiplex PCR, and TCRdb kept only the in-frame ones, dropping some. Among around 620,000 clones, about 90% were seen once, and the ten largest hold around 0.3%. V lost 3 bases to trimming and J lost 2 bases, with 7 bases between them. There are 13 residues in the CDR3. The germline V gene has CDR1 LGHDT and CDR2 YNNKEL (reference sequence). The chain couples TRBV3-1 (or the pseudogene TRBV3-2) to TRBJ1-1, with D hard to call. The specimen sequenced was peripheral blood. This clonotype originated in a woman aged 18 to 35 with acute or convalescent COVID-19. CDR3 sequence reads: CASSQRVNTEAFF. The CDR3 region has the DNA TGTGCCAGCAGCCAGAGGGTAAACACTGAAGCTTTCTTT.